This T cell receptor (beta chain) was identified during a study of blood T cell repertoires in COVID-19 (dated by TCRdb to about 2020). Notes on the research overall: Collaborator samples came from the United States, Italy and Spain and covered acute and convalescent phases of COVID-19. The prospective study material was composed of cDNA or gDNA derived from T cells, B-cell-depleted T cells, or PBMCs. A de-identified subject ID, COVID-19 status, age in years and sex were almost always included in the sample metadata. The samples were drawn from two sources: the first 160 participants of the ongoing ImmuneRACE study, and 1,200 or so subjects contributed by 6 global collaborators. HLA class I and class II types, where available, came from metadata supplied by the sample provider rather than from assay-based typing. Subjects who had been exposed to COVID-19, were actively infected with it, or had recovered from it provided the deeply sampled blood TCRbeta repertoires that made up the dataset. The repertoires were released in a freely available public database meant as a resource for research on the immune response to SARS-CoV-2.

On this clone: Its specific antigen is unknown. No base qualities exist here, and no much larger clone lies one base off it.

Findings and caveats that apply to the study as a whole: The quantity of clinical and demographic metadata differed by source and by participant and was supplied without curation.

V is cut back by 7 bases and J by 1 base, with 7 bases in the junction unmatched. There are 15 amino acids in the CDR3, from cysteine to phenylalanine inclusive. Of the read, only the CDR3 DNA is kept; its 45 bases are in frame from base 1. CDR1 and CDR2, looked up from the germline V gene, are MDHEN and SYDVKM. In the prospective study, participants were about 18 to 95 years old, resided in under 30 geographic areas of the United States, and were enrolled through a virtual design. In the prospective study, cohorts were assigned on the basis of participant-reported clinical history obtained from a screening survey and a study questionnaire. In the prospective study, whole blood, serum and a nasopharyngeal or oropharyngeal swab were collected from each participant by mobile phlebotomists. Over an approximately 2-month period, participants in the prospective study had the option of providing additional blood draws and questionnaires. Before DNA extraction, blood samples from the prospective study were shipped at room temperature or frozen.

TCRbeta CDR3 regions were amplified from genomic DNA using the immunoSEQ Assay, a bias-controlled multiplex PCR. On the study's bioinformatics: Nucleated cell counts per sample were estimated from amplification of reference gene primers within the assay. Sequence reads were collapsed and filtered to measure the absolute abundance of every unique TCRbeta CDR3 rearrangement. For each sample, productive Simpson clonality was calculated by taking the square root of Simpson's diversity index across productive rearrangements. TCRdb provides this immuneACCESS table in a form limited to in-frame rearrangements. Some clones are lacking; in checked studies, under half of them reflect an unresolved V gene, and why the rest are absent is not known. The V and J calls and clone size are taken from that table; D and trimming were inferred from the DNA. Counted in this sample were fewer than 500,000 clones; around nine tenths of them appeared once. Clones ranked in the top ten supply under 2% of the sample.

This sequence uses TRBV28 and TRBJ2-1, with 7 bases aligning to TRBD2. The source is a woman younger than 30 with acute COVID-19. The sample was PBMCs or T cells enriched from blood (not recorded which). The CDR3 reads as follows: CASTGDYWSYNEQFF. The nucleotide sequence reads as follows: TGTGCCAGCACCGGGGACTATTGGTCCTACAATGAGCAGTTCTTC.